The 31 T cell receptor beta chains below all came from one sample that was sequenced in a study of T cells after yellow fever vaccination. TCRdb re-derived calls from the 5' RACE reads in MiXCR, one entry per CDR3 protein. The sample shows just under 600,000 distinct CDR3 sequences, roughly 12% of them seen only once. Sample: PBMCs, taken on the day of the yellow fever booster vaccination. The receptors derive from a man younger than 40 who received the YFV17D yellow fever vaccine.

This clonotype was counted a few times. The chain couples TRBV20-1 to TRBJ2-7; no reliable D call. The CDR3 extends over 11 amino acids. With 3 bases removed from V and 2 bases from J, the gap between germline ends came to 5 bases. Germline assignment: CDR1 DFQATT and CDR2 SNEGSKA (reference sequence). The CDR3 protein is CSASDPYEQYF. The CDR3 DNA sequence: TGCAGTGCTAGTGACCCCTACGAGCAGTACTTC.

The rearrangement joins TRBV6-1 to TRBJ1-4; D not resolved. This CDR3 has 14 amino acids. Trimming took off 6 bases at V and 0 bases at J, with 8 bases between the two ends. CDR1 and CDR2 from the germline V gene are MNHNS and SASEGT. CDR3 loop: CASSFGTTNEKLFF. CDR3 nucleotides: TGTGCCAGCAGCTTCGGTACAACTAATGAAAAACTGTTTTTT.

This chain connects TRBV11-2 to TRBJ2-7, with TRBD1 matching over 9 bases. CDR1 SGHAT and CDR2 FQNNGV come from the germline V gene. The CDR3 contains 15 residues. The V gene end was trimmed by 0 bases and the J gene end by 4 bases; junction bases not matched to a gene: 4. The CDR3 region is CASSLDLDRGYEQYF. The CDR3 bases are TGTGCCAGCAGCTTAGATCTGGACAGGGGTTACGAGCAGTACTTC.

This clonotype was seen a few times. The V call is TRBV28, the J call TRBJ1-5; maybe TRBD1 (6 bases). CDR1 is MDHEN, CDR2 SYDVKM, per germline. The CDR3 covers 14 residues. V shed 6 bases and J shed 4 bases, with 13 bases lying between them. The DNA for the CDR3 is TGTGCCAGCAGCGTCGGGACAAGGAATCAGCCCCAGCATTTT. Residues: CASSVGTRNQPQHF. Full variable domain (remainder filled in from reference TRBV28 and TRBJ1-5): DVKVTQSSRYLVKRTGEKVFLECVQDMDHENMFWYRQDPGLGLRLIYFSYDVKMKEKGDIPEGYSVSREKKERFSLILESASTNQTSMYLCASSVGTRNQPQHFGDGTRLSIL.

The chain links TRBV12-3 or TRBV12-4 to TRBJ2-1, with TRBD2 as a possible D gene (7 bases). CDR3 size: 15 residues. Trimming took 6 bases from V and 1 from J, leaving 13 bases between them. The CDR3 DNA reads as TGTGCCAGCAGGTGGGAGGGGGATTCCTACAATGAGCAGTTCTTC. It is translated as CASRWEGDSYNEQFF.

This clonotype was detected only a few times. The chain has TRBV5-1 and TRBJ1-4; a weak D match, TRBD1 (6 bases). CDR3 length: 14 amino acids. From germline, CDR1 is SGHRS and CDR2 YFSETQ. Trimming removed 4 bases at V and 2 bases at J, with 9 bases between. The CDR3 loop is CASSRTVTNEKLFF. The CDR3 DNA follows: TGCGCCAGCAGCAGGACAGTTACTAATGAAAAACTGTTTTTT.

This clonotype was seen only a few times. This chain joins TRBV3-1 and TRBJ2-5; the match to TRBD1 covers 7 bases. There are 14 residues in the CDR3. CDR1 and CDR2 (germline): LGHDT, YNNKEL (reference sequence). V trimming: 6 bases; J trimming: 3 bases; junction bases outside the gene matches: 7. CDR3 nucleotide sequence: TGTGCCAGCAGTCACACAGGGGCGAAAGAGACCCAGTACTTC. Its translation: CASSHTGAKETQYF.

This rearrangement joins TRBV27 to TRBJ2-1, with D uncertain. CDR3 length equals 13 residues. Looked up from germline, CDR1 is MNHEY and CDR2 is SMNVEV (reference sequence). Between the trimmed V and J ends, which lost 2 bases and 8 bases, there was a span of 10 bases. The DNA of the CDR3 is TGTGCCAGCAGTTTAAAACCGGGCCATGAGCAGTTCTTC. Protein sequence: CASSLKPGHEQFF.

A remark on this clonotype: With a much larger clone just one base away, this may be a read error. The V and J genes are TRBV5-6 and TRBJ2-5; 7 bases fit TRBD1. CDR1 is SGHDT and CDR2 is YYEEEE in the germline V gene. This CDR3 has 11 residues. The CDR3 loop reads CAGSFTGARYF. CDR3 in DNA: TGTGCCGGCAGCTTCACAGGGGCCAGGTACTTC. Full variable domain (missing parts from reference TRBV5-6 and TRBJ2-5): DAGVTQSPTHLIKTRGQQVTLRCSPKSGHDTVSWYQQALGQGPQFIFQYYEEEERQRGNFPDRFSGHQFPNYSSELNVNALLLGDSALYLCAGSFTGARYFGPGTRLLVL.

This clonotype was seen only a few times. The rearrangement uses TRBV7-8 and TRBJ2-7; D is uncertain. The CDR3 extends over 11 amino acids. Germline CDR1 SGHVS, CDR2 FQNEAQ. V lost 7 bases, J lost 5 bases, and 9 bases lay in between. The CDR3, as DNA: TGTGCCAGCACCGACTTGAACGAGCAGTACTTC. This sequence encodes CASTDLNEQYF.

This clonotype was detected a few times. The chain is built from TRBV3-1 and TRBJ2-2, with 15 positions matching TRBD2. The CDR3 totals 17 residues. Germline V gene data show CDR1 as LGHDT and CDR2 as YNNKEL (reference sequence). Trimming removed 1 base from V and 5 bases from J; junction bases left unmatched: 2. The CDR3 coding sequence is TGTGCCAGCAGCCAAGGGGGACTAGCGGGAGGAACCGGGGAGCTGTTTTTT. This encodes CASSQGGLAGGTGELFF.

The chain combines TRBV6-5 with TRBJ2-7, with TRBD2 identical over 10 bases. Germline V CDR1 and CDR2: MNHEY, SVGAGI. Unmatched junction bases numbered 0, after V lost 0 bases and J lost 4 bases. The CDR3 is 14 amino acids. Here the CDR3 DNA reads TGTGCCAGCAGTTACTCACTAGCGGGATACGAGCAGTACTTC. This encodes CASSYSLAGYEQYF.

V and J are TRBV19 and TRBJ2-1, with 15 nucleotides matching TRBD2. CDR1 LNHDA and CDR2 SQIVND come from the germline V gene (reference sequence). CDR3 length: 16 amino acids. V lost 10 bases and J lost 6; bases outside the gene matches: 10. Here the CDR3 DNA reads TGTGCCACTCAGAGGGGACTAGCGGGAGGATTCAATGAGCAGTTCTTC. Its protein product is CATQRGLAGGFNEQFF.

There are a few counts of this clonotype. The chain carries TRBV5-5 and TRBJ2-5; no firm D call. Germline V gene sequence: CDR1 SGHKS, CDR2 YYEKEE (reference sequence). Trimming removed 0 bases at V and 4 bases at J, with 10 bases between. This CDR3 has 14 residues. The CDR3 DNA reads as TGTGCCAGCAGCTTGGTTAGCCAAATAGAGACCCAGTACTTC. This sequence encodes CASSLVSQIETQYF.

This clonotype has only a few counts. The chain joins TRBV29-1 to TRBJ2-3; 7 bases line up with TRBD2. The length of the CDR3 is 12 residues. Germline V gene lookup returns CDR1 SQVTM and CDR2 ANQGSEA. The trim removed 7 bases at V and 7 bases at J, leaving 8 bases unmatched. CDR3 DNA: TGCAGCGGGATGGCGGGAGAAAATACGCAGTATTTT. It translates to CSGMAGENTQYF.

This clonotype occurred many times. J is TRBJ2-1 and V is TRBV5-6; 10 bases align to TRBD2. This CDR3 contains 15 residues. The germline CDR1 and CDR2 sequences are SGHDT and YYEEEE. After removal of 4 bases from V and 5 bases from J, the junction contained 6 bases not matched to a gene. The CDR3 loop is CASSGASGSHNEQFF. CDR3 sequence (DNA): TGTGCCAGCAGCGGCGCTAGCGGGAGTCACAATGAGCAGTTCTTC.

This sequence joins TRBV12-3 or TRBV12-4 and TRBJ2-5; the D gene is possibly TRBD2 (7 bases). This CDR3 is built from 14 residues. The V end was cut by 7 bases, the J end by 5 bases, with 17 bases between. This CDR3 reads CASNRGGSLETQYF. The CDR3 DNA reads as TGTGCCAGCAATAGGGGGGGGAGCTTGGAGACCCAGTACTTC.

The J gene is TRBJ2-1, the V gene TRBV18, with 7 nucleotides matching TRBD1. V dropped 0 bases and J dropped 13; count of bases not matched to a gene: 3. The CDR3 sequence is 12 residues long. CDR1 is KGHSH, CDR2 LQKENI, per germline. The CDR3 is CASSPPGQPQFF. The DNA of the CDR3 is TGTGCCAGCTCACCACCGGGACAGCCCCAGTTCTTC.

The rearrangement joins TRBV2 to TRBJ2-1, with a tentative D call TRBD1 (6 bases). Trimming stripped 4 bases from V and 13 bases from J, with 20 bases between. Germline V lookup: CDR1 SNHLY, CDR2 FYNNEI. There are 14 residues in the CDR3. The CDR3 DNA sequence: TGTGCCAGCAGTGGGACAGAGACCTCAATGAAACAGTTCTTC. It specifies CASSGTETSMKQFF.

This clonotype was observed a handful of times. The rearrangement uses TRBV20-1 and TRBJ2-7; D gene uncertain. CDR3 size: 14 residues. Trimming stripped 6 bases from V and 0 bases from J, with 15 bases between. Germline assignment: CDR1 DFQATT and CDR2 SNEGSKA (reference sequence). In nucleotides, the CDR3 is TGCAGTGCCGAAAAGGACGCCCCCTCCTACGAGCAGTACTTC. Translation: CSAEKDAPSYEQYF.

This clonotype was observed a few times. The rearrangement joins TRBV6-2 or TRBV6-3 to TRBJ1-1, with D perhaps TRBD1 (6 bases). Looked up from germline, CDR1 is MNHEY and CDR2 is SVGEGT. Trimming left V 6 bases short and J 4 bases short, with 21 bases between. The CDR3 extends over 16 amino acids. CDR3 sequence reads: CASSFFRGTRSTEAFF. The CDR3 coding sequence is TGTGCCAGCAGCTTTTTCCGAGGGACAAGAAGCACTGAAGCTTTCTTT.

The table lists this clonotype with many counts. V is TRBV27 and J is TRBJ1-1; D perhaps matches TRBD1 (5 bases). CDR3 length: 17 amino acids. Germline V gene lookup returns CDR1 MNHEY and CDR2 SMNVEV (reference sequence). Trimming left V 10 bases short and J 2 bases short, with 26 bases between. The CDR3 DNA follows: TGTGCCACCATTACTCATCCCCCCCGGACAAATAACACTGAAGCTTTCTTT. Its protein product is CATITHPPRTNNTEAFF.

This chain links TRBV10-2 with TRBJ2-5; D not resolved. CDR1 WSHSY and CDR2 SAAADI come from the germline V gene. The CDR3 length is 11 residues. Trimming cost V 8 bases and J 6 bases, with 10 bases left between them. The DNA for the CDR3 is TGCGCCAGCCAGTCGGGTCAGACCCAGTACTTC. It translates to CASQSGQTQYF.

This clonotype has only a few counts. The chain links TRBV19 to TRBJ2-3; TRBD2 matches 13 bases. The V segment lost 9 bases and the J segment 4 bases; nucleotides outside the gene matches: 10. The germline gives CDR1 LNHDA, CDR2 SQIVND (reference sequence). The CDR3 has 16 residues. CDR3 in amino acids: CASRGRTSGSSDTQYF. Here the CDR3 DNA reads TGTGCCAGCAGAGGAAGGACTAGCGGGAGTTCAGATACGCAGTATTTT.

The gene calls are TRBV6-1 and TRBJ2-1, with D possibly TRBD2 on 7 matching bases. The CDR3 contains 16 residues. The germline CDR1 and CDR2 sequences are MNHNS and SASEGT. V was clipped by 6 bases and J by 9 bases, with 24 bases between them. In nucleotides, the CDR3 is TGTGCCAGCAGCAGGAGCGGGGTCTCGGTCAGGGGTGAGCAGTTCTTC. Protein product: CASSRSGVSVRGEQFF.

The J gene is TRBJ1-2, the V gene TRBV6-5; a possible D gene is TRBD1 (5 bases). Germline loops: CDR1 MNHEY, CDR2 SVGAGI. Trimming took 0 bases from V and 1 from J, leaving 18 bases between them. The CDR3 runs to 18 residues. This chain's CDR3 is CASSYSYQGAIGNYGYTF. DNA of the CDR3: TGTGCCAGCAGTTACTCGTACCAGGGAGCGATTGGTAACTATGGCTACACCTTC.

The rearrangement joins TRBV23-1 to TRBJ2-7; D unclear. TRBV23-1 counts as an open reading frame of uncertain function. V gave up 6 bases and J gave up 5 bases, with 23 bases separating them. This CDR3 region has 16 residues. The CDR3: CASRQQLRPRIHEQYF. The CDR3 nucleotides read TGCGCCAGCAGGCAGCAGCTGCGCCCAAGGATCCACGAGCAGTACTTC.

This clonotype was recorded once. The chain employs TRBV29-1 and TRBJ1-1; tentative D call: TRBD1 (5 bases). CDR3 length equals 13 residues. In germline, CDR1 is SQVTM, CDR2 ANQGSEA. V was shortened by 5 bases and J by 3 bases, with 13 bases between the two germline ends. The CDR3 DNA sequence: TGCAGCGTTAGCGTCAGGGTGGACACTGAAGCTTTCTTT. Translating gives CSVSVRVDTEAFF.

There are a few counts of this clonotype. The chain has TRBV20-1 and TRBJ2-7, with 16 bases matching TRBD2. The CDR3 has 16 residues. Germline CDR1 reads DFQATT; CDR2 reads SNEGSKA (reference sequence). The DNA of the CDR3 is TGCAGCGCTTCGAGCCTGGGACTAGCGGGAGGGTACGAGCAGTACTTC. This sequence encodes CSASSLGLAGGYEQYF.

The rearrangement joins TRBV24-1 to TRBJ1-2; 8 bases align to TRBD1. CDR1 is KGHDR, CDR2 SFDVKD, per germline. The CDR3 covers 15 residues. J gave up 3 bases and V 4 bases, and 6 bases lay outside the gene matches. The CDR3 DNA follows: TGTGCCACCAGTGACACCCGGACAGGGCACTATGGCTACACCTTC. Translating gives CATSDTRTGHYGYTF.

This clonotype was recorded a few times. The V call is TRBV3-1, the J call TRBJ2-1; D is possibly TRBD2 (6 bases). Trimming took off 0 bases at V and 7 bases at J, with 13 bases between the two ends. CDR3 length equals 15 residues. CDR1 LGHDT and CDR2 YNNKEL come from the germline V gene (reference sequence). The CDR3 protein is CASSQERLAWNEQFF. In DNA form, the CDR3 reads TGTGCCAGCAGCCAAGAGCGCCTAGCGTGGAATGAGCAGTTCTTC.